This T cell receptor beta chain emerged from a study of blood T cell repertoires in COVID-19. Study context: COVID-19 samples, acute and convalescent, were from the United States, Italy and Spain. Sources were T cells, B-cell-depleted T cells, or PBMCs; the material itself was cDNA or gDNA.

CDR3 length: 16 amino acids. The germline gives CDR1 SNHLY, CDR2 FYNNEI. J gave up 8 bases and V 0 bases, and 12 bases lay outside the gene matches. Original methodology: By means of reference gene primer amplification, nucleated cell counts were estimated. The protocol was immunoSEQ multiplex PCR, while the TCRdb copy is restricted to in-frame clones and leaves out a portion. The V and J calls and clone size were taken over from that table, and D and trimming were inferred from the DNA. In the table there are more than 150,000 clones, 85% to 90% of which are singletons. This rearrangement joins TRBV2 to TRBJ1-1; TRBD1 matches at 7 bases. The sample consisted of peripheral blood. The clonotype was recovered from a man in his forties with active or convalescent COVID-19. CDR3 sequence: CASSEAGVRQGIEAFF. In DNA form, the CDR3 reads TGTGCCAGCAGTGAAGCGGGCGTTCGACAGGGTATCGAAGCTTTCTTT.